This entry is about one T cell receptor beta chain. Its antigen remains unidentified. The CDR3 extends over 14 amino acids. Unmatched junction bases numbered 13, after V lost 8 bases and J lost 9 bases. The V gene's germline CDR1 is MNHNS and CDR2 SASEGT. The record originates from a study of CD8 T cells in ankylosing spondylitis. One entry per CDR3 protein results from TCRdb running MiXCR on the 5' RACE reads. The sample holds tens of thousands of distinct CDR3 sequences; roughly 10% are singletons and the top ten take approximately 29%. Study results and caveats: For ankylosing spondylitis blood, a TCR beta motif of about 8 highly homologous variants appeared characteristic. The disease-linked clones had a CD8+ phenotype and low blood frequencies. Reports of some motif variants in reactive arthritis synovial fluid and blood predate this one. Reports say disease-linked clones showed up significantly more in matched ankylosing spondylitis synovial fluid.

The gene calls are TRBV6-1 and TRBJ2-1; 7 bases line up with TRBD2. The specimen was blood, either unsorted or a sorted T cell fraction (not recorded which). The source is a male donor with ankylosing spondylitis. CDR3: CASSSLALATEQFF. In nucleotides, the CDR3 is TGTGCCAGCTCGTCCTTGGCACTAGCGACTGAGCAGTTCTTC.